This paragraph reports one T cell receptor (beta chain). Antigen unknown. Unique molecular identifiers were used in preparing the TCRbeta library. TCRdb reanalysed the PCR reads using MiXCR and keeps one entry per CDR3 protein. Among about 300,000 distinct CDR3 sequences listed, about 7.3% were seen once. The CDR3 sequence is 17 residues long. J gave up 5 bases and V 0 bases, and 10 bases lay outside the gene matches. Germline V gene sequence: CDR1 LGHDT, CDR2 YNNKEL (reference sequence). This specimen belongs to a study of T-cell reconstitution after alpha-beta-depleted transplantation in children. General study findings and limits: When one year had passed after transplant, most T-cell counts and diversity came from newly produced T cells.

The specimen comprised peripheral blood, sampled 360 days after TCRalphabeta/CD19-depleted stem cell transplant. V and J are TRBV3-1 and TRBJ2-5; 9 positions agree with TRBD1. The clonotype originates from a female patient between 2 and 15 years old who had a stem cell transplant for Fanconi anemia, so the T cells may come from the graft donor. The DNA for the CDR3 is TGTGCCAGCAGCCAAGACTACCCCACAGGGGGCAGGGAGACCCAGTACTTC. Translated, it gives CASSQDYPTGGRETQYF.